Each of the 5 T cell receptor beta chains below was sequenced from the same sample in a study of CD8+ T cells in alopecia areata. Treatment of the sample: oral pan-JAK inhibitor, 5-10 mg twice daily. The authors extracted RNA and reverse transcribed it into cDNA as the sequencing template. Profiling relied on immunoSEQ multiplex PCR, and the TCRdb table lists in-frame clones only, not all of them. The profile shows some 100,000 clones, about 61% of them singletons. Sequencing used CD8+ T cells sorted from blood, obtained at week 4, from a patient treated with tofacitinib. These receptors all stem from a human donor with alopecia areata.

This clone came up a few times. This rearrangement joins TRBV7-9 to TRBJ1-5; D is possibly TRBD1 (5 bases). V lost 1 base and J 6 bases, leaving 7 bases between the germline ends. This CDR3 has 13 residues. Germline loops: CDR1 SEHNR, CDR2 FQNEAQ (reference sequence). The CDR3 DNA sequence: TGTGCCAGCAGCTTAGGAGGGGTTCAGCCCCAGCATTTT. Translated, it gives CASSLGGVQPQHF.

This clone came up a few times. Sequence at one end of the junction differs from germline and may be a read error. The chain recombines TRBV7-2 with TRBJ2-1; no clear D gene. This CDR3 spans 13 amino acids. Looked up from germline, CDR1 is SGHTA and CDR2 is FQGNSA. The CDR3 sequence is CASSLGTNNEQFF. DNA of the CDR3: TGCGCCAGCAGCTTGGGAACCAACAATGAGCAGTTCTTC. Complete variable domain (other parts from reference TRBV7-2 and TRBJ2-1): GAGVSQSPSNKVTEKGKDVELRCDPISGHTALYWYRQSLGQGLEFLIYFQGNSAPDKSGLPSDRFSAERTGGSVSTLTIQRTQQEDSAVYLCASSLGTNNEQFFGPGTRLTVL.

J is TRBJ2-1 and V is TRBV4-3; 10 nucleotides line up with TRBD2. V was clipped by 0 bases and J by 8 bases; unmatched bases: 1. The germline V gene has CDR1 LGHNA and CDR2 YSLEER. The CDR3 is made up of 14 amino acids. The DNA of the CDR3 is TGCGCCAGCAGCCAAGATGGACTAGCGGATGAGCAGTTCTTC. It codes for CASSQDGLADEQFF.

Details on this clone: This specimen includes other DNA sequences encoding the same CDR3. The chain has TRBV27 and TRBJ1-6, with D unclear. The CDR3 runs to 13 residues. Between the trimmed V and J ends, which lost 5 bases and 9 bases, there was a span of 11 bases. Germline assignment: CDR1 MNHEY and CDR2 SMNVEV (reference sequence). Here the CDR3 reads CASSLASGSPLHF. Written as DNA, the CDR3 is TGTGCCAGCAGTCTAGCCTCCGGTTCACCCCTCCACTTT.

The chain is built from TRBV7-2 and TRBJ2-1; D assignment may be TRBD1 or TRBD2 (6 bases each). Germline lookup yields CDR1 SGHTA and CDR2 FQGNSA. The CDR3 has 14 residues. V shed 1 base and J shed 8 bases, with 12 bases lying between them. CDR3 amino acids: CASSLGAGEDEQFF. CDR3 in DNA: TGTGCCAGCAGCTTAGGGGCAGGGGAGGATGAGCAGTTCTTC.